This T cell receptor beta chain was obtained from a study of T cell repertoires in cytomegalovirus infection. Turning to the study itself: CMV infection plus the matching HLA type was flagged by public TCR beta signatures. Study findings and constraints: HLA-C-restricted CMV clonotypes gave the most frequent clonotype in two of eight donors. Based on cumulative public TCR beta family frequency, carriers of CMV plus the relevant HLA were identified.

V lost 4 bases, J lost 11 bases, and 15 bases lay in between. The length of the CDR3 is 13 residues. TCRdb used MiXCR to reprocess the reads, holding one entry per CDR3 protein. This sample has almost 300,000 distinct CDR3 sequences; 9.6% occur once, and the top ten carry less than 3%. About this clonotype itself: Its target is unknown.

The TCR originated in a human donor in good health (CMV status not recorded). Some clones in this sample may be carry-over from other donors' samples. Sample: PBMCs. The chain is built from TRBV12-3 or TRBV12-4 and TRBJ2-1; maybe TRBD1 (5 bases). CDR3 bases: TGTGCCAGCAGTTCCCAGGGTGTCACTAAGCAGTTCTTC. It encodes CASSSQGVTKQFF.